This T cell receptor beta chain emerged from a study of vaccination and CD4 T cells after COVID-19 (dated by TCRdb to the early 2020s). Study-wide context: Convalescent patients had a positive SARS-CoV-2 result on nasal swab PCR, and of these patients, several had mild disease and one had severe disease. Post-vaccine blood samples were obtained a median of around 74 days after the second vaccine dose, with a range of about 14 to 241 days. Control cultures used a CEFX viral epitope pool as positive control, an HIV-1 Nef peptide pool as negative control, or no peptide. The spike-specific CD4+ TCR repertoire was compared before and after mRNA vaccination in approximately ten COVID-19 convalescent patients and 4 infection-naive healthy vaccine recipients. For stimulating the cultures, overlapping spike peptide pools were used, derived from SARS-CoV-2 as well as from the common cold coronaviruses HCoV-NL63, HCoV-OC43 and HCoV-229E. Two doses of either the Pfizer-BioNTech BNT162b2 vaccine (n=8) or the Moderna mRNA-1273 vaccine (n=2) were administered to participants. Post-COVID blood samples from convalescent patients were collected a median of 101 days after diagnosis, with a range of 35 to 161 days. Six males and four females were included in the convalescent cohort, with two Hispanic individuals, seven Caucasians, two Asians and one multiracial person represented.

The meaning of the sample's treatment or condition label: approximately 9-day PBMC culture with coronavirus spike peptide pools or control peptides (ViraFEST assay). The ViraFEST assay, used in the study, expanded antigen-specific T cells with peptide pools and then identified the expanded clonotypes through TCR sequencing. Positive SARS-CoV-2 PCR tests in the convalescent patients dated from March to December 2020, before Alpha, Beta and Delta variants emerged in the United States. Each well held about 2 million PBMCs cultured in IMDM containing around 5% human AB serum and approximately 9.8 IU/ml IL-2, with roughly 9.2 ug/ml peptide pools added. Half of the culture medium was replaced with fresh IL-2-containing medium on days 3 and 7. Once the cells had been in culture for less than 12 days, the EasySep CD4+ T cell isolation kit was used to isolate CD4+ T cells by negative selection. Ficoll-Paque Plus gradient centrifugation was used to isolate PBMCs from whole blood, and the isolated PBMCs were then either used fresh or cryopreserved at -140C. In general, triplicate wells were set up for every culture condition.

Broader findings and caveats from the paper: The number of convalescent patients in the study was relatively small, and the study did not examine early timepoints following natural infection. In convalescent patients, nearly all vaccine-specific clones (304 of 307) were found to be mono-reactive for SARS-CoV-2 spike rather than cross-reactive with common cold coronaviruses. The median count of SARS-CoV-2-reactive clonotypes went up from around 20 after infection to about 40 after vaccination, although the change was not significant. In convalescent patients, a median roughly 87% of post-vaccine SARS-CoV-2-reactive clones were detected only after vaccination, suggesting vaccine-specific priming.

Details on this clonotype: Its antigen target is currently unknown. No qualities accompany the bases; no much larger clone lies one base away.

Libraries came from PCR. DNA from cultured CD4+ T cells underwent TCR sequencing with the Oncomine TCR Beta short-read assay at the Johns Hopkins FTIC core. Genomic DNA was extracted from the cultured CD4+ T cells with the QIAamp micro DNA kit. The Oncomine TCR Beta libraries from cultured CD4+ T cells were pooled using unique dual indexes and then sequenced on an Illumina iSeq 100. For the original study's pipeline: Non-productive sequences were removed, and CDR3s not starting with C, not ending with F or W, or shorter than 7 amino acids were discarded. The MANAFEST web application identified antigen-specific clonotypes by comparing peptide-stimulated wells against reference wells and other culture wells. An FDR below 0.05, an odds ratio above 5, and a productive frequency above 0.1% in at least two of three replicate wells were required for clones to be considered positive. Cross-reactive clonotypes were defined as significantly expanded in both SARS-CoV-2 spike wells and at least one common cold coronavirus spike condition. Levenshtein distances (stringdist) and unrooted phylogenetic trees (ape) in R version 3.6.1 were used to assess CDR3 homology. TCRdb cleaned the public reads at Q25 with fastp, built clones with MiXCR and kept in-frame beta chains. Merged by CDR3 protein, the rows form single entries marked with the most common genes and DNA. TCRdb assigned the V and J calls; the authors' analysis was not used. Present in this sample are 9,500 to 13,000 distinct CDR3 sequences, roughly 63% of which were seen just once. Roughly 18% of the sample is in the top ten clones.

Relative to germline, V is 1 base shorter and J is 4 bases shorter, with 7 bases between their ends. The CDR3 covers 13 residues, taking in both the cysteine and the phenylalanine. Left in the record is the CDR3 DNA by itself, 39 bases read in frame from the first base. The germline V gene sets CDR1 to MNHNS and CDR2 to SASEGT. The clonotype originates from a human donor who had recovered from COVID-19. Material: CD4+ T cells from blood, cultured in vitro. The chain is encoded by TRBV6-1 joined to TRBJ1-1, with the D gene not clear enough to name. The nucleotide sequence reads as follows: TGTGCCAGCAGTGAAGGGGTTAGCACTGAAGCTTTCTTT. It specifies CASSEGVSTEAFF.